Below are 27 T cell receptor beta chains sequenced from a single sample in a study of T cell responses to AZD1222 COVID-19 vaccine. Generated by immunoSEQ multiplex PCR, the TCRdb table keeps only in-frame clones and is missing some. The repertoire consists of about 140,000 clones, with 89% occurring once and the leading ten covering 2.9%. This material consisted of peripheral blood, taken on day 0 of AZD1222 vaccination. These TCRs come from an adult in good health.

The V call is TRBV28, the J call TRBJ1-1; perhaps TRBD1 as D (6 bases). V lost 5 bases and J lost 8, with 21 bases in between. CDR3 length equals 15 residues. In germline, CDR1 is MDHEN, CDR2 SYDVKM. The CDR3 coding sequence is TGTGCCAGCAGTGCACTTATGACAGGTTTTGTGGAAGCTTTCTTT. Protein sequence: CASSALMTGFVEAFF.

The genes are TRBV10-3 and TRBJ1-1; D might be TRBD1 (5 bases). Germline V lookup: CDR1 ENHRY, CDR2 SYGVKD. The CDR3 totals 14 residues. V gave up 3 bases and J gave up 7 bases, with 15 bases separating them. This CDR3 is CAISDPGMSDEAFF. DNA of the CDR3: TGTGCCATCAGTGATCCAGGGATGAGTGATGAAGCTTTCTTT.

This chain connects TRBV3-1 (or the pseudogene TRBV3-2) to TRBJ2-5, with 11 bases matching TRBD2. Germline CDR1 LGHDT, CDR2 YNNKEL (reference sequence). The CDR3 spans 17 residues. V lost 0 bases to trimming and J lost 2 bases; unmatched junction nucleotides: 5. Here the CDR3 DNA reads TGTGCCAGCAGCCAAGATAGAACTAGCGGGAGTCAAGAGACCCAGTACTTC. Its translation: CASSQDRTSGSQETQYF.

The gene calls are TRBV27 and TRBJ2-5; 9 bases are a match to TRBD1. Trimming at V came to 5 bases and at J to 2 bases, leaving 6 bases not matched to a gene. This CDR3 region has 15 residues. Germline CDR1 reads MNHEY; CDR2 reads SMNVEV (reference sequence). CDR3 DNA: TGTGCCAGCAGTCCACGACAGGGGGTACAAGAGACCCAGTACTTC. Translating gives CASSPRQGVQETQYF.

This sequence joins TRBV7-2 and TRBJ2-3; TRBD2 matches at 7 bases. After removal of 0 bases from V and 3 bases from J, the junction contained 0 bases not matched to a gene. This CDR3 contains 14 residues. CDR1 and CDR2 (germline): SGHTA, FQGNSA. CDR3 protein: CASSLAGLTDTQYF. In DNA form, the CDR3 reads TGTGCCAGCAGCTTAGCGGGACTAACAGATACGCAGTATTTT.

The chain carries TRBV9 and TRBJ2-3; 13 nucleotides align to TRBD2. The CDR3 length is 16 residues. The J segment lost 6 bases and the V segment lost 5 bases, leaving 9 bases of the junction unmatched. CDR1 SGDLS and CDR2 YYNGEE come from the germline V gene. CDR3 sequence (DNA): TGTGCCAGCAGTGTTACAGCGACTAGCGGGAGGGATACGCAGTATTTT. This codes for CASSVTATSGRDTQYF.

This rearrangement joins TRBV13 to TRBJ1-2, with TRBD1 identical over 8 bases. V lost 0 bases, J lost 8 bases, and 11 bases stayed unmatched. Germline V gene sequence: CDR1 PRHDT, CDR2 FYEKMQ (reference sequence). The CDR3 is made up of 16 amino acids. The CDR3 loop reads CASSLGVGAGGVGYTF. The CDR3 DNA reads TGTGCCAGCAGCTTAGGAGTAGGAGCAGGGGGCGTCGGCTACACCTTC.

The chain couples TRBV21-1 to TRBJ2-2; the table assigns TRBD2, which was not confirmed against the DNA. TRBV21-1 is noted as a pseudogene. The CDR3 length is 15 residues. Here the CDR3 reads CASSKGTSFTGELFF. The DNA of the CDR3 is TGTGCCAGCAGCAAAGGGACTAGCTTCACCGGGGAGCTGTTTTTT.

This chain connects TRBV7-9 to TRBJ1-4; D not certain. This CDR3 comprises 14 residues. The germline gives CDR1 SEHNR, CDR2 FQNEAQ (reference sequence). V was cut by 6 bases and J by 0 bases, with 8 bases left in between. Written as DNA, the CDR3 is TGTGCCAGCAGTCCAACTACAACTAATGAAAAACTGTTTTTT. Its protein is CASSPTTTNEKLFF.

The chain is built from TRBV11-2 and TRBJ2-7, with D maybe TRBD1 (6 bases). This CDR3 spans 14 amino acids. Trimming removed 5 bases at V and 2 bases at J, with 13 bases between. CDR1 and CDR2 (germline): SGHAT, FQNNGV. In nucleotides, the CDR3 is TGTGCCAGCAGCAAAAGGTGGACAGCCTACGAGCAGTACTTC. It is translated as CASSKRWTAYEQYF.

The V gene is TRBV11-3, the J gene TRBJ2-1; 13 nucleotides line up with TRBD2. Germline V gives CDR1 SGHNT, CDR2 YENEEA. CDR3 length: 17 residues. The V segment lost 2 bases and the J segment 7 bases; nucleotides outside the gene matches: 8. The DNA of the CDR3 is TGTGCCAGCAGCTTAATCGCCGGGACTAGCGGGGCTAATGAGCAGTTCTTC. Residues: CASSLIAGTSGANEQFF.

The CDR3 DNA follows: TGCAGTGCTAGTCCCCCCGGGGGCGATATTCAGCCCCAGCATTTT. It codes for CSASPPGGDIQPQHF. V gene TRBV20-1 combines with J gene TRBJ1-5; the D gene is possibly TRBD1 (6 bases). V lost 3 bases and J lost 6, with 18 bases in between. Germline V CDR1 and CDR2: DFQATT, SNEGSKA (reference sequence). The CDR3 is 15 residues long.

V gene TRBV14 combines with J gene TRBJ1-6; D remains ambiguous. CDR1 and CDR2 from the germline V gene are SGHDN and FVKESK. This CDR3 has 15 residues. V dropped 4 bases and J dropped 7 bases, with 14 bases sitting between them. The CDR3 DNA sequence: TGTGCCAGCAGCCGAGCTTTGTCGGACAATTCACCCCTCCACTTT. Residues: CASSRALSDNSPLHF.

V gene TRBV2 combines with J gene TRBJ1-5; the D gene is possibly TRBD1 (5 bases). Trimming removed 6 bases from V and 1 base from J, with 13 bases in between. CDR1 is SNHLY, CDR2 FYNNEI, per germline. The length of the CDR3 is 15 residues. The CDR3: CASRTGDGSNQPQHF. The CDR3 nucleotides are TGTGCCAGCAGGACGGGGGATGGAAGCAATCAGCCCCAGCATTTT. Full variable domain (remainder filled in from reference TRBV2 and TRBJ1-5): EPEVTQTPSHQVTQMGQEVILRCVPISNHLYFYWYRQILGQKVEFLVSFYNNEISEKSEIFDDQFSVERPDGSNFTLKIRSTKLEDSAMYFCASRTGDGSNQPQHFGDGTRLSIL.

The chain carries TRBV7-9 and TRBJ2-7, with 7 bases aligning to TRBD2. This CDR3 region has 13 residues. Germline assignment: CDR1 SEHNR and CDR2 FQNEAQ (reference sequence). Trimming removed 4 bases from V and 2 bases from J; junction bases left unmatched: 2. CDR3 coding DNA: TGTGCCAGCAGCTCAGGACTAGCCTACGAGCAGTACTTC. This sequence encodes CASSSGLAYEQYF.

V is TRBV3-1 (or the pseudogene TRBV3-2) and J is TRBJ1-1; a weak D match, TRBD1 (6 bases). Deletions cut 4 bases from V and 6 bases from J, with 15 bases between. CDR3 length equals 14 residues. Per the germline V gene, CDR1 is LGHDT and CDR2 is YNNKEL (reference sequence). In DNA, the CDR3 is TGTGCCAGCAGCCGAACAACAGGGAGGGCTGAAGCTTTCTTT. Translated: CASSRTTGRAEAFF.

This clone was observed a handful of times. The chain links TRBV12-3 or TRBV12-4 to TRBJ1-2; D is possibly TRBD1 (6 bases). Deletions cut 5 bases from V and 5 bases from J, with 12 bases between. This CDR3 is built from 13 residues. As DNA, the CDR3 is TGTGCCAGCAGTCAGGGGCCCAAATATGGCTACACCTTC. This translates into CASSQGPKYGYTF.

As DNA, the CDR3 is TGCGCCAGCAGGGAGCGGGAGGTCTACAATGAGCAGTTCTTC. Amino acid sequence: CASREREVYNEQFF. V usage is TRBV5-1 and J usage is TRBJ2-1, with 9 bases identical to TRBD2. The CDR3 has 14 residues. Trimming removed 5 bases from V and 3 bases from J; junction bases left unmatched: 3. Per the germline V gene, CDR1 is SGHRS and CDR2 is YFSETQ.

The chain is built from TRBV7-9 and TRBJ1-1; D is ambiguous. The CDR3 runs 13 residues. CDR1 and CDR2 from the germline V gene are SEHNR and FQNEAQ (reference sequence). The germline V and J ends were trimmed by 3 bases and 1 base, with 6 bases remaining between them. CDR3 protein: CASSLSRNTEAFF. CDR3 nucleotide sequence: TGTGCCAGCAGCTTGAGTAGGAACACTGAAGCTTTCTTT.

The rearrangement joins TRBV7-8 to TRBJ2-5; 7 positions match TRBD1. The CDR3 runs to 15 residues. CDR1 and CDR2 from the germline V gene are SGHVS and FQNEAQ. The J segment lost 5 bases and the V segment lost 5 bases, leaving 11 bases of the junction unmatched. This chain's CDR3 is CASSPRVGGSETQYF. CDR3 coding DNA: TGTGCCAGCAGCCCTAGGGTAGGGGGCTCCGAGACCCAGTACTTC.

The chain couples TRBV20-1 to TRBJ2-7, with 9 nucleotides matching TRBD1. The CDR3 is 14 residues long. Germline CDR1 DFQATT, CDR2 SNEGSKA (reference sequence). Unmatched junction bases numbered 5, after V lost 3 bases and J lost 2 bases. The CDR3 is CSASGTGLTYEQYF. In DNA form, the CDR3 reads TGCAGTGCTAGTGGGACAGGGCTAACCTACGAGCAGTACTTC.

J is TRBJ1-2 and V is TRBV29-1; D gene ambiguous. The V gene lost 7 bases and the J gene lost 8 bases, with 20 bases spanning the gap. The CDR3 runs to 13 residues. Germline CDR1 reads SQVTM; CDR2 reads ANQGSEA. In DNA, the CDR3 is TGCAGCGAGTACCCCGGCTCCATCCAGGGCTACACCTTC. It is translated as CSEYPGSIQGYTF.

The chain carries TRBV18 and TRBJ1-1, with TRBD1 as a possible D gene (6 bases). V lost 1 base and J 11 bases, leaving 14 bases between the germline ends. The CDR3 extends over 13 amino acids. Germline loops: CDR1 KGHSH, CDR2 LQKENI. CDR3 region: CASSPLTGYFAFF. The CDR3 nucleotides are TGTGCCAGCTCACCACTAACAGGGTATTTCGCTTTCTTT.

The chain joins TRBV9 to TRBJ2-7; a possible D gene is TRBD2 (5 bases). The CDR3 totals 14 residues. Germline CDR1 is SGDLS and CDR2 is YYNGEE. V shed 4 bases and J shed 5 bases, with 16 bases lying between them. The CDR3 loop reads CASSPAGEIDEQYF. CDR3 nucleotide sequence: TGTGCCAGCAGCCCGGCCGGGGAAATCGACGAGCAGTACTTC.

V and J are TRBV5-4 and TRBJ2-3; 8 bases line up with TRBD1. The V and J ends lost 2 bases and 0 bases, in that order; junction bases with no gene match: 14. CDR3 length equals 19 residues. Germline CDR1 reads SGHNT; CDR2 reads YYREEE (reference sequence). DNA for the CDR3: TGTGCCAGCAGCTTCAAGGTCCAGGGGGCTTTTAGTAGCACAGATACGCAGTATTTT. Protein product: CASSFKVQGAFSSTDTQYF.

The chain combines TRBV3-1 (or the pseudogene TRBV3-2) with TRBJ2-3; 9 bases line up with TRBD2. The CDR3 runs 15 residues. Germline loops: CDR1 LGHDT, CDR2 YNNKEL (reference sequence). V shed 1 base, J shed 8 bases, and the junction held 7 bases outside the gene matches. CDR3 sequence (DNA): TGTGCCAGCAGCCAAGGAATTAGCGGGAGAGTTACGCAGTATTTT. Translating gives CASSQGISGRVTQYF.

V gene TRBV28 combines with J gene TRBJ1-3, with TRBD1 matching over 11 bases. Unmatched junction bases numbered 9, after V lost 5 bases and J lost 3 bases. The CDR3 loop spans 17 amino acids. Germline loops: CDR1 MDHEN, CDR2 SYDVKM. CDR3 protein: CASSQGGQGANGNTIYF. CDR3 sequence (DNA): TGTGCCAGCAGTCAAGGCGGACAGGGGGCTAATGGAAACACCATATATTTT. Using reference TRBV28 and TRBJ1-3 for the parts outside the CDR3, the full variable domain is DVKVTQSSRYLVKRTGEKVFLECVQDMDHENMFWYRQDPGLGLRLIYFSYDVKMKEKGDIPEGYSVSREKKERFSLILESASTNQTSMYLCASSQGGQGANGNTIYFGEGSWLTVV.